One sample yielded the 31 T cell receptor beta chains listed below, sequenced in a study of blood T cell repertoires in COVID-19. The repertoire was sequenced with immunoSEQ multiplex PCR; TCRdb's copy has only in-frame clones and lacks some. In the table there are about 180,000 clones, 85% to 90% of which are singletons. Sequencing was done on a sample of peripheral blood. The receptor source for this set is a woman under 40 with active or convalescent COVID-19.

This chain uses TRBV30 with TRBJ1-2; possibly TRBD1 for D (5 bases). Germline CDR1 and CDR2: GTSNPN and SVGIG (reference sequence). The CDR3 is made up of 13 amino acids. Between the trimmed V and J ends, which lost 4 bases and 7 bases, there was a span of 16 bases. The CDR3 protein is CAWTLRGFGGYTF. CDR3 bases: TGTGCCTGGACCCTCCGGGGGTTCGGTGGCTACACCTTC.

This chain uses TRBV15 with TRBJ1-2; D perhaps matches TRBD1 (5 bases). Germline loops: CDR1 LNHNV, CDR2 YYDKDF (reference sequence). The CDR3 consists of 19 residues. Trimming took off 0 bases at V and 0 bases at J, with 20 bases between the two ends. The DNA for the CDR3 is TGTGCCACCAGCAGAGATACGAGAACAGGTCCTCCTTCTAACTATGGCTACACCTTC. Translating it yields CATSRDTRTGPPSNYGYTF.

This clone was seen a few times. The chain employs TRBV7-2 and TRBJ1-1, with TRBD1 matching over 8 bases. The CDR3 extends over 13 amino acids. Per the germline V gene, CDR1 is SGHTA and CDR2 is FQGNSA. The V gene end was trimmed by 5 bases and the J gene end by 5 bases; junction bases not matched to a gene: 4. The DNA of the CDR3 is TGTGCCAGCAGCCAAACAGGGGGAACTGAAGCTTTCTTT. Translation: CASSQTGGTEAFF.

J is TRBJ1-1 and V is TRBV6-5, with 7 bases identical to TRBD1. Trimming cost V 4 bases and J 4 bases; bases outside gene matches: 3. This CDR3 comprises 13 residues. Germline V gene lookup returns CDR1 MNHEY and CDR2 SVGAGI. The CDR3 is CASSWGQRTEAFF. CDR3 coding DNA: TGTGCCAGCAGTTGGGGACAGCGCACTGAAGCTTTCTTT.

This chain links TRBV10-2 with TRBJ1-4; the match to TRBD1 covers 8 bases. This CDR3 comprises 14 residues. The germline CDR1 and CDR2 sequences are WSHSY and SAAADI. Germline trimming cut 6 bases from V and 0 bases from J; bases unmatched to any gene: 0. The CDR3 DNA is TGCGCCAGCAGACAGGGGGCAACTAATGAAAAACTGTTTTTT. Residues: CASRQGATNEKLFF.

V and J are TRBV12-5 and TRBJ1-1; D may be TRBD1 (6 bases). Germline CDR1 is LGHNT and CDR2 is FRNRAP. CDR3 length: 13 residues. The V end was cut by 1 base, the J end by 7 bases, with 10 bases between. CDR3 region: CASGLGQVGEAFF. The CDR3, as DNA: TGTGCTAGTGGTTTGGGACAGGTGGGTGAAGCTTTCTTT.

The chain recombines TRBV24-1 with TRBJ2-1, with 8 nucleotides matching TRBD2. Germline values: CDR1 KGHDR, CDR2 SFDVKD. The trim removed 4 bases at V and 3 bases at J, leaving 7 bases unmatched. The length of the CDR3 is 16 residues. The CDR3 DNA is TGTGCCACCAGTGACGCACTAGCGGTGGACTACAATGAGCAGTTCTTC. This sequence encodes CATSDALAVDYNEQFF.

Turning to this clone: At one boundary the junction diverges from the germline segment, which might be a read error. V usage is TRBV19 and J usage is TRBJ2-7; D gene ambiguous. The CDR3 length is 13 residues. Per germline, CDR1 LNHDA and CDR2 SQIVND (reference sequence). CDR3 amino acids: CASSLDPHYEQYF. In DNA, the CDR3 is TGTGCCAGTAGTCTAGACCCACACTACGAGCAGTACTTC.

V gene TRBV2 combines with J gene TRBJ1-5; 9 bases are a match to TRBD1. This CDR3 spans 14 amino acids. With V trimmed by 7 bases and J by 5 bases, 6 bases remained unmatched. Germline V gives CDR1 SNHLY, CDR2 FYNNEI. This CDR3 reads CASTRGQGHQPQHF. CDR3 nucleotides: TGTGCCAGCACGAGGGGACAGGGTCATCAGCCCCAGCATTTT.

The chain recombines TRBV3-1 (or the pseudogene TRBV3-2) with TRBJ2-2; 8 bases line up with TRBD1. Germline values: CDR1 LGHDT, CDR2 YNNKEL (reference sequence). This CDR3 is 15 amino acids long. Germline trimming cut 6 bases from V and 3 bases from J; bases unmatched to any gene: 6. The CDR3 region is CASSQGARYTGELFF. The CDR3 DNA is TGTGCCAGCAGTCAGGGGGCGCGATACACCGGGGAGCTGTTTTTT.

J is TRBJ2-1 and V is TRBV24-1; the D is unclear. V dropped 4 bases and J dropped 4 bases, with 7 bases sitting between them. The length of the CDR3 is 13 residues. CDR1 and CDR2 (germline): KGHDR, SFDVKD. CDR3 region: CATSDGWYNEQFF. CDR3 DNA: TGTGCCACCAGTGACGGTTGGTACAATGAGCAGTTCTTC.

The chain is built from TRBV19 and TRBJ2-1; tentative D call: TRBD1 (5 bases). Per germline, CDR1 LNHDA and CDR2 SQIVND (reference sequence). V lost 4 bases to trimming and J lost 6 bases, with 19 bases between them. CDR3 length: 16 amino acids. CDR3 coding DNA: TGTGCCAGTAGTAATCTGCTAGTCCGACAGAGCAATGAGCAGTTCTTC. It is translated as CASSNLLVRQSNEQFF.

The chain recombines TRBV27 with TRBJ2-1; D uncertain. Trimming took 3 bases from V and 3 from J, leaving 15 bases between them. The CDR3 runs to 16 residues. In germline, CDR1 is MNHEY, CDR2 SMNVEV (reference sequence). The chain's CDR3 is CASSFRGFRNYNEQFF. The CDR3 DNA reads as TGTGCCAGCAGTTTTCGAGGATTCAGAAACTACAATGAGCAGTTCTTC.

V gene TRBV6-4 combines with J gene TRBJ1-2, with 7 bases fitting TRBD1. This CDR3 is 14 amino acids long. The V gene's germline CDR1 is MRHNA and CDR2 SNTAGT. Germline trimming cut 0 bases from V and 5 bases from J; bases unmatched to any gene: 3. As DNA, the CDR3 is TGTGCCAGCAGTGACTCCAACAGGGGATATGGCTACACCTTC. As protein: CASSDSNRGYGYTF.

The rearrangement joins TRBV2 to TRBJ1-1; D is undetermined. The V gene's germline CDR1 is SNHLY and CDR2 FYNNEI. The CDR3 loop spans 14 amino acids. V lost 5 bases and J 1 base, leaving 11 bases between the germline ends. The CDR3 coding sequence is TGTGCCAGCAGTATTCTTCAGGAGAACACTGAAGCTTTCTTT. Its translation: CASSILQENTEAFF.

In DNA form, the CDR3 reads TGTGCCACCTCGTGGGGACTTTACAATGAGCAGTTCTTC. Translated, it gives CATSWGLYNEQFF. The chain has TRBV14 and TRBJ2-1; a possible D gene is TRBD2 (6 bases). The CDR3 spans 13 residues. Trimming removed 10 bases from V and 4 bases from J, with 14 bases in between. Germline V CDR1 and CDR2: SGHDN, FVKESK.

The rearrangement links TRBV19 to TRBJ2-1, with D uncertain. Germline lookup yields CDR1 LNHDA and CDR2 SQIVND (reference sequence). Trimming removed 3 bases at V and 11 bases at J, with 11 bases between. The CDR3 has 12 residues. CDR3 DNA: TGTGCCAGTAGTATCCTTCTAGGTAAGCAGTTCTTC. Encoded protein: CASSILLGKQFF.

This chain connects TRBV9 to TRBJ1-2; D perhaps matches TRBD1 (6 bases). CDR3 size: 14 residues. Germline lookup yields CDR1 SGDLS and CDR2 YYNGEE. V gave up 1 base and J gave up 2 bases, with 9 bases separating them. CDR3 residues: CASSVMGANYGYTF. The CDR3 nucleotides are TGTGCCAGCAGCGTAATGGGGGCGAACTATGGCTACACCTTC.

This chain links TRBV4-1 with TRBJ2-7, with 7 bases that match TRBD1. The junction had 9 bases not matched to a gene; V was cut back by 4 bases and J by 0 bases. The V gene's germline CDR1 is MGHRA and CDR2 YSYEKL. CDR3 length equals 16 residues. CDR3 loop: CASSPLDRVSSYEQYF. The CDR3 bases are TGCGCCAGCAGCCCATTAGACAGGGTGTCCTCCTACGAGCAGTACTTC.

The rearrangement uses TRBV6-5 and TRBJ1-1; D uncertain. Trimming removed 6 bases from V and 6 bases from J, with 20 bases in between. CDR1 and CDR2 from the germline V gene are MNHEY and SVGAGI. This CDR3 spans 15 amino acids. In DNA form, the CDR3 reads TGTGCCAGCAGGCCCGGCGAGGGTTCAGTATCTGAAGCTTTCTTT. Translation: CASRPGEGSVSEAFF.

This chain uses TRBV5-3 with TRBJ1-2, with 7 nucleotides matching TRBD1. TRBV5-3 is sorted into the ORF group, with uncertain function. The CDR3 extends over 15 amino acids. V lost 9 bases to trimming and J lost 8 bases; unmatched junction nucleotides: 19. The DNA of the CDR3 is TGTGCCACTCCCCCGACAGGGTTAAATTATCTAGGCTACACCTTC. It codes for CATPPTGLNYLGYTF.

The rearrangement uses TRBV12-3 or TRBV12-4 and TRBJ1-2; D ambiguous. V lost 2 bases to trimming and J lost 7 bases, with 11 bases between them. The CDR3 runs 13 residues. The CDR3 coding sequence is TGTGCCAGCAGTTTATCCTCCTCCGGTGGCTACACCTTC. Translating gives CASSLSSSGGYTF.

The chain couples TRBV10-1 to TRBJ2-7, with D perhaps matching TRBD1 (6 bases). Deletions cut 6 bases from V and 2 bases from J, with 14 bases between. Germline V lookup: CDR1 WNHNN, CDR2 SYGVQD (reference sequence). The CDR3 spans 14 residues. CDR3 bases: TGCGCCAGCAGGAAGGGTCAGGGGCCCTACGAGCAGTACTTC. Translating gives CASRKGQGPYEQYF.

The chain employs TRBV19 and TRBJ1-2; 7 bases are a match to TRBD1. Germline V gene sequence: CDR1 LNHDA, CDR2 SQIVND (reference sequence). V lost 7 bases and J lost 5; bases outside the gene matches: 13. The CDR3 totals 15 residues. The CDR3 DNA reads TGTGCCAGTACCGAAGGTGCAGGGGGGATATATGGCTACACCTTC. It codes for CASTEGAGGIYGYTF.

CDR3 coding DNA: TGTGCCAGCAGCGTAGCCAGGGATAAAGGAAAACTGTTTTTT. The encoded protein is CASSVARDKGKLFF. This sequence joins TRBV9 and TRBJ1-4; a weak D match, TRBD1 (5 bases). Germline CDR1 SGDLS, CDR2 YYNGEE. This CDR3 has 14 amino acids. The V end was cut by 0 bases, the J end by 10 bases, with 13 bases between.

The chain links TRBV6-5 to TRBJ2-5, with 7 bases identical to TRBD1. Trimming took 3 bases from V and 5 from J; bases not matched to a gene: 9. From germline, CDR1 is MNHEY and CDR2 SVGAGI. This CDR3 region has 15 residues. The CDR3 spells CASSYDTGAGETQYF. In DNA form, the CDR3 reads TGTGCCAGCAGTTATGATACAGGGGCAGGGGAGACCCAGTACTTC.

The chain is built from TRBV27 and TRBJ2-7, with TRBD2 matching over 7 bases. V lost 3 bases, J lost 3 bases, and 5 bases stayed unmatched. The length of the CDR3 is 14 residues. CDR1 is MNHEY and CDR2 is SMNVEV in the germline V gene (reference sequence). The CDR3: CASSFSTSVYEQYF. DNA of the CDR3: TGTGCCAGCAGTTTTAGTACTAGCGTCTACGAGCAGTACTTC.

CDR3 nucleotides: TGTGCCAGCAGCCTCGGACTAGCGGCCTACACAGATACGCAGTATTTT. Residues: CASSLGLAAYTDTQYF. The chain uses TRBV7-2 and TRBJ2-3; the match to TRBD2 covers 10 bases. J gave up 2 bases and V 5 bases, and 7 bases lay outside the gene matches. The germline V gene encodes CDR1 SGHTA and CDR2 FQGNSA. The CDR3 runs to 16 residues.

The gene calls are TRBV19 and TRBJ1-2; TRBD1 matches 8 bases. V shed 8 bases and J 5 bases; nucleotides not matched to a gene: 7. The length of the CDR3 is 13 residues. Germline V gives CDR1 LNHDA, CDR2 SQIVND (reference sequence). CDR3 sequence reads: CASVRGLDYGYTF. The CDR3 nucleotides are TGTGCCAGTGTCAGGGGGCTGGATTATGGCTACACCTTC.

The V call is TRBV6-5, the J call TRBJ2-3, with D possibly matching TRBD2 (5 bases). V lost 8 bases and J 2 bases, leaving 11 bases between the germline ends. The CDR3 runs 13 residues. Germline V gene lookup returns CDR1 MNHEY and CDR2 SVGAGI. This CDR3 is CASLRAATDTQYF. The CDR3, as DNA: TGTGCCAGCCTGAGGGCAGCCACAGATACGCAGTATTTT.

Relative to its sample, this clone is medium-sized. The rearrangement links TRBV7-9 to TRBJ2-7, with TRBD2 as a possible D gene (5 bases). CDR3 length: 16 amino acids. CDR1 and CDR2 from the germline V gene are SEHNR and FQNEAQ (reference sequence). V was clipped by 5 bases and J by 1 base, with 18 bases between them. CDR3 protein: CASSSQKSGSSYEQYF. The CDR3 DNA sequence: TGTGCCAGCAGCAGCCAAAAAAGCGGATCTTCCTACGAGCAGTACTTC. Combining the CDR3 with reference TRBV7-9 and TRBJ2-7 gives the whole variable domain DTGVSQNPRHKITKRGQNVTFRCDPISEHNRLYWYRQTLGQGPEFLTYFQNEAQLEKSRLLSDRFSAERPKGSFSTLEIQRTEQGDSAMYLCASSSQKSGSSYEQYFGPGTRLTVT.